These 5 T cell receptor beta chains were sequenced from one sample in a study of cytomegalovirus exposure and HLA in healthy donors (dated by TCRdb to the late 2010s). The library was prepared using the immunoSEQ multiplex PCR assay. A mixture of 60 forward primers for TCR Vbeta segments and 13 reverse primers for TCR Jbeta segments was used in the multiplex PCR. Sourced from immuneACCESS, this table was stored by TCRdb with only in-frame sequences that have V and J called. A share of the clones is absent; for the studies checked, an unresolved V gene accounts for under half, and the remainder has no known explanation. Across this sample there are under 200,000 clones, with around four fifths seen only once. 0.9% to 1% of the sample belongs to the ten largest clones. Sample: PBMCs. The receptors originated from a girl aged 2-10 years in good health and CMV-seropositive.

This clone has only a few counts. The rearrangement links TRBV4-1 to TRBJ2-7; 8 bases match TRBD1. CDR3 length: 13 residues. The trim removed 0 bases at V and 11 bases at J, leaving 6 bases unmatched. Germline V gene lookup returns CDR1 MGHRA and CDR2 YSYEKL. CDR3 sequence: CASSQDVEDREYF. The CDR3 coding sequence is TGCGCCAGCAGCCAAGACGTAGAGGACAGGGAGTACTTC.

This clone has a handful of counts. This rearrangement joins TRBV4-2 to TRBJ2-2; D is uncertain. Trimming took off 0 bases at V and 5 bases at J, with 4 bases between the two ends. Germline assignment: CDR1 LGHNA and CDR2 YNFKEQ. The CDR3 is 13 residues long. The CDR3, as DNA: TGTGCCAGCAGCCAAGAGACAACCGGGGAGCTGTTTTTT. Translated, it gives CASSQETTGELFF.

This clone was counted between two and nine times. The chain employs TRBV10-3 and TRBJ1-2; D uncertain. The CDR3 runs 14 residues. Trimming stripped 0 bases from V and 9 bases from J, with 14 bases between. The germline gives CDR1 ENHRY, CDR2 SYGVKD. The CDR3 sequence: CAISESRGDWSYTF. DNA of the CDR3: TGTGCCATCAGTGAGTCTCGGGGAGACTGGAGCTACACCTTC.

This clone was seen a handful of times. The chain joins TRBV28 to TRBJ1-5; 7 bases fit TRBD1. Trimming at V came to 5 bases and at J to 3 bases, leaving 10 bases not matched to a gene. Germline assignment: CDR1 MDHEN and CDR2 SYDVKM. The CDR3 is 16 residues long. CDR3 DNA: TGTGCCAGCAGTCCCCCACTTGACAGGGCCAATCAGCCCCAGCATTTT. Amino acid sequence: CASSPPLDRANQPQHF.

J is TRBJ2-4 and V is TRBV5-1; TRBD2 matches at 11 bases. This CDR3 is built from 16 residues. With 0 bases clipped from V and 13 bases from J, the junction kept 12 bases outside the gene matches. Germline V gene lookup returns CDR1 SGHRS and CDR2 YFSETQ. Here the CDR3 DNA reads TGCGCCAGCAGCTTGGTAGCGGGAGGGTTCGAGGGATTCCAGTACTTC. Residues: CASSLVAGGFEGFQYF. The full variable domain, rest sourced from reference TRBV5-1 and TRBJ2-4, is KAGVTQTPRYLIKTRGQQVTLSCSPISGHRSVSWYQQTPGQGLQFLFEYFSETQRNKGNFPGRFSGRQFSNSRSEMNVSTLELGDSALYLCASSLVAGGFEGFQYFGAGTRLSVL.